Following are 26 T cell receptor beta chains from one sample sequenced in a study of shared clonotypes between healthy human individuals. Sequencing was performed with immunoSEQ multiplex PCR; in TCRdb, only in-frame clones are kept and a portion is missing. The sample includes about 980,000 clones, 76% seen only once; the top ten take approximately 1.5%. The sequencing sample was made of memory CD4+ T cells sorted from blood. The subset denotes: CD45RA-negative fraction. The receptor source for this set is a man younger than 35 in good health.

V usage is TRBV5-6 and J usage is TRBJ2-1; D is undetermined. The CDR3 sequence is 15 residues long. Trimming took 0 bases from V and 0 from J, leaving 7 bases between them. Germline lookup yields CDR1 SGHDT and CDR2 YYEEEE. As DNA, the CDR3 is TGTGCCAGCAGCTTGGACCCGAGCTCCTACAATGAGCAGTTCTTC. Its protein is CASSLDPSSYNEQFF.

This clone was seen repeatedly, ten times or more. The chain recombines TRBV30 with TRBJ1-2; D gene ambiguous. This CDR3 spans 13 amino acids. From germline, CDR1 is GTSNPN and CDR2 SVGIG (reference sequence). Trimming left V 0 bases short and J 2 bases short, with 7 bases between. CDR3: CAWSVGRNYGYTF. CDR3 in DNA: TGTGCCTGGAGTGTAGGACGGAACTATGGCTACACCTTC.

This chain uses TRBV11-2 with TRBJ1-3, with D possibly being TRBD1 (6 bases). CDR1 is SGHAT, CDR2 FQNNGV, per germline. This CDR3 has 16 residues. Between the trimmed V and J ends, which lost 9 bases and 3 bases, there was a span of 21 bases. The CDR3 bases are TGTGCCAGTGACGAAGGGGGAACGATAGGTGGAAACACCATATATTTT. Amino acids: CASDEGGTIGGNTIYF.

This clone appeared once. The chain links TRBV6-5 to TRBJ1-3; D unresolved. Deletions cut 5 bases from V and 0 bases from J, with 11 bases between. Germline loops: CDR1 MNHEY, CDR2 SVGAGI. CDR3 length: 15 amino acids. The DNA for the CDR3 is TGTGCCAGCAGTCCCCAACACCCCTCTGGAAACACCATATATTTT. Protein sequence: CASSPQHPSGNTIYF.

The V and J genes are TRBV2 and TRBJ2-3; no clear D. The CDR3 loop spans 13 amino acids. CDR1 and CDR2 from the germline V gene are SNHLY and FYNNEI. V was pared by 5 bases and J by 0 bases, with 6 bases between. This CDR3 reads CASSFKSTDTQYF. CDR3 nucleotides: TGTGCCAGCAGTTTTAAGAGCACAGATACGCAGTATTTT.

In its sample, this clone was seen a few times. The chain is built from TRBV4-3 and TRBJ1-2; D perhaps matches TRBD1 (5 bases). Trimming left V 0 bases short and J 8 bases short, with 10 bases between. This CDR3 contains 13 residues. Germline V gives CDR1 LGHNA, CDR2 YSLEER. DNA for the CDR3: TGCGCCAGCAGCCAAGATCAGCGACAGGGCTACACCTTC. Its translation is CASSQDQRQGYTF.

The chain has TRBV7-2 and TRBJ1-4; TRBD1 is a possible D gene (6 bases). Per germline, CDR1 SGHTA and CDR2 FQGNSA. The V gene lost 3 bases and the J gene lost 7 bases, with 12 bases spanning the gap. CDR3 length: 14 residues. The CDR3 nucleotides read TGTGCCAGCAGCTTGCGACAGGCTAGTGAAAAACTGTTTTTT. Its translation is CASSLRQASEKLFF.

V usage is TRBV4-1 and J usage is TRBJ1-4; D not certain. The CDR3 loop spans 16 amino acids. Germline assignment: CDR1 MGHRA and CDR2 YSYEKL. V was trimmed by 0 bases and J by 0 bases, leaving 8 bases between them. Here the CDR3 reads CASSQEGTTTNEKLFF. CDR3 DNA sequence: TGCGCCAGCAGCCAAGAAGGTACAACAACTAATGAAAAACTGTTTTTT.

The chain joins TRBV7-8 to TRBJ1-4; TRBD1 is a possible D gene (6 bases). This CDR3 has 16 amino acids. Germline V gene lookup returns CDR1 SGHVS and CDR2 FQNEAQ. The V and J ends lost 3 bases and 4 bases respectively, with 15 bases between them. The CDR3 DNA reads as TGTGCCAGCAGCTTGTCCGGTGGGGGGCTTAATGAAAAACTGTTTTTT. The encoded protein is CASSLSGGGLNEKLFF.

This rearrangement joins TRBV18 to TRBJ2-7; tentative D call: TRBD2 (5 bases). Germline V gives CDR1 KGHSH, CDR2 LQKENI. The CDR3 is made up of 13 amino acids. V was pared by 3 bases and J by 5 bases, with 11 bases between. For the CDR3, the DNA is TGTGCCAGCTCACCTCCCGCTAGCCACGAGCAGTACTTC. This sequence encodes CASSPPASHEQYF.

This clone was detected only once. This chain uses TRBV2 with TRBJ1-5; 8 bases agree with TRBD1. The CDR3 runs to 19 residues. Germline lookup yields CDR1 SNHLY and CDR2 FYNNEI. V was pared by 6 bases and J by 0 bases, with 16 bases of the junction left unmatched. The CDR3 reads CASRRPGQGGYPSNQPQHF. DNA for the CDR3: TGTGCCAGCAGACGACCCGGACAGGGTGGGTACCCTAGCAATCAGCCCCAGCATTTT.

This clone was counted only a few times. The chain has TRBV10-1 and TRBJ2-1, with a weak D call TRBD2 (7 bases). Trimming removed 2 bases from V and 12 bases from J, with 17 bases in between. Germline V CDR1 and CDR2: WNHNN, SYGVQD (reference sequence). The CDR3 covers 14 residues. CDR3 DNA: TGCGCCAGCAGTGAGGGGACCCCGGGGGGCGTGCAGTTCTTC. It specifies CASSEGTPGGVQFF.

The chain carries TRBV11-2 and TRBJ1-2; D gene uncertain. CDR1 and CDR2 from the germline V gene are SGHAT and FQNNGV. Trimming pared 4 bases from V and 7 bases from J, leaving 13 bases between. The CDR3 length is 13 residues. The CDR3 DNA reads TGTGCCAGCAGCTCCCTGACACTTTCTGGCTACACCTTC. It is translated as CASSSLTLSGYTF.

This clone was found once. The rearrangement links TRBV10-3 to TRBJ1-1; D is undetermined. CDR3 size: 12 residues. V lost 7 bases, J lost 1 base, and 7 bases lay in between. Looked up from germline, CDR1 is ENHRY and CDR2 is SYGVKD. The CDR3 sequence: CAITSGNTEAFF. In nucleotides, the CDR3 is TGTGCCATCACGAGCGGGAACACTGAAGCTTTCTTT.

This chain joins TRBV5-4 and TRBJ2-2; 8 positions agree with TRBD2. V was clipped by 5 bases and J by 3 bases; unmatched bases: 6. The CDR3 has 15 amino acids. The germline V gene encodes CDR1 SGHNT and CDR2 YYREEE (reference sequence). The CDR3 coding sequence is TGTGCCAGCAGGCGGCCCGGGGGGGACACCGGGGAGCTGTTTTTT. The encoded protein is CASRRPGGDTGELFF.

This clone was detected only a few times. This chain uses TRBV28 with TRBJ1-6; D may be TRBD1 (5 bases). The germline CDR1 and CDR2 sequences are MDHEN and SYDVKM. The CDR3 has 12 residues. V was shortened by 5 bases and J by 11 bases, with 10 bases between the two germline ends. The CDR3 sequence: CASSTSTAPLHF. CDR3 bases: TGTGCCAGCAGTACATCGACAGCACCCCTCCACTTT. Full variable domain (remainder filled in from reference TRBV28 and TRBJ1-6): DVKVTQSSRYLVKRTGEKVFLECVQDMDHENMFWYRQDPGLGLRLIYFSYDVKMKEKGDIPEGYSVSREKKERFSLILESASTNQTSMYLCASSTSTAPLHFGNGTRLTVT.

This chain joins TRBV27 and TRBJ1-1, with 7 bases fitting TRBD1. The CDR3 totals 14 residues. Looked up from germline, CDR1 is MNHEY and CDR2 is SMNVEV (reference sequence). The junction had 5 bases not matched to a gene; V was cut back by 3 bases and J by 4 bases. The CDR3 bases are TGTGCCAGCAGTTTTATGCAGGGGGGCACTGAAGCTTTCTTT. This codes for CASSFMQGGTEAFF.

This clone was recorded once. The rearrangement uses TRBV5-1 and TRBJ2-3; 9 nucleotides line up with TRBD1. This CDR3 spans 16 amino acids. Trimming removed 4 bases from V and 2 bases from J; junction bases left unmatched: 8. Germline loops: CDR1 SGHRS, CDR2 YFSETQ. This CDR3 reads CASSPGTGRTTDTQYF. The CDR3, as DNA: TGCGCCAGCAGCCCCGGGACAGGGAGAACCACAGATACGCAGTATTTT. The full variable domain, its missing parts supplied by reference TRBV5-1 and TRBJ2-3, is KAGVTQTPRYLIKTRGQQVTLSCSPISGHRSVSWYQQTPGQGLQFLFEYFSETQRNKGNFPGRFSGRQFSNSRSEMNVSTLELGDSALYLCASSPGTGRTTDTQYFGPGTRLTVL.

The chain joins TRBV30 to TRBJ1-5, with a weak D call TRBD1 (5 bases). The germline V and J ends were trimmed by 4 bases and 4 bases, with 14 bases remaining between them. This CDR3 has 14 amino acids. In germline, CDR1 is GTSNPN, CDR2 SVGIG (reference sequence). CDR3 in amino acids: CAWTRAGTNQPQHF. The DNA for the CDR3 is TGTGCCTGGACCCGGGCAGGGACGAATCAGCCCCAGCATTTT.

The chain joins TRBV5-4 to TRBJ2-7, with TRBD2 matching over 10 bases. The length of the CDR3 is 15 residues. Germline V gives CDR1 SGHNT, CDR2 YYREEE (reference sequence). The ends lost 0 bases at V and 5 bases at J; junction bases unmatched: 5. CDR3 sequence (DNA): TGTGCCAGCAGCTTGGTAGCGGGGGGCGGAGACGAGCAGTACTTC. Its translation is CASSLVAGGGDEQYF.

The table lists this clone with a few counts. The same CDR3 also results from other DNA sequences found in this sample. The chain carries TRBV29-1 and TRBJ1-3; D unclear. The CDR3 consists of 11 residues. CDR1 and CDR2 (germline): SQVTM, ANQGSEA. V was clipped by 4 bases and J by 4 bases, with 5 bases between them. The CDR3 loop is CSVGVGNTIYF. CDR3 in DNA: TGCAGCGTTGGAGTAGGAAACACCATATATTTT.

The chain couples TRBV5-1 to TRBJ2-7, with 9 bases aligning to TRBD1. The CDR3 consists of 15 residues. CDR1 is SGHRS and CDR2 is YFSETQ in the germline V gene. Trimming at V came to 1 base and at J to 1 base, leaving 3 bases not matched to a gene. The CDR3: CASSLRGTGSYEQYF. CDR3 DNA: TGCGCCAGCAGCTTGAGGGGGACAGGGTCCTACGAGCAGTACTTC.

This clone was detected a few times. The chain carries TRBV6-1 and TRBJ2-7, with 8 nucleotides matching TRBD1. Germline CDR1 and CDR2: MNHNS and SASEGT. The CDR3 is 13 amino acids. Trimming removed 6 bases from V and 7 bases from J; junction bases left unmatched: 8. CDR3 protein: CASRSQGAGEQYF. CDR3 nucleotide sequence: TGTGCCAGCAGGTCCCAGGGGGCAGGGGAGCAGTACTTC.

The chain combines TRBV6-1 with TRBJ2-2, with D possibly TRBD2 on 5 matching bases. Trimming pared 1 base from V and 5 bases from J, leaving 17 bases between. Germline V CDR1 and CDR2: MNHNS, SASEGT. The length of the CDR3 is 17 residues. In DNA form, the CDR3 reads TGTGCCAGCAGTGAAGGGCTAGGGCGGGTAGGAACCGGGGAGCTGTTTTTT. Translated: CASSEGLGRVGTGELFF.

With regard to this clone: One junction end does not reproduce the germline sequence, and a read error may be involved. The J gene is TRBJ2-3, the V gene TRBV7-7, with 7 bases aligning to TRBD2. This CDR3 contains 14 residues. Germline V gene sequence: CDR1 SSHAT, CDR2 FNYEAQ (reference sequence). The CDR3 reads CASSGAGFTDTQYF. As DNA, the CDR3 is TGTGCTAGCAGCGGAGCGGGGTTCACAGATACGCAGTATTTT.

The V and J genes are TRBV7-8 and TRBJ1-3; D remains unclear. CDR1 is SGHVS and CDR2 is FQNEAQ in the germline V gene. The CDR3 totals 13 residues. The V end was cut by 4 bases, the J end by 4 bases, with 8 bases between. DNA for the CDR3: TGTGCCAGCAGCTCAGCAACAGGAAACACCATATATTTT. It translates to CASSSATGNTIYF. The variable domain in full, completed from reference TRBV7-8 and TRBJ1-3, reads GAGVSQSPRYKVAKRGQDVALRCDPISGHVSLFWYQQALGQGPEFLTYFQNEAQLDKSGLPSDRFFAERPEGSVSTLKIQRTQQEDSAVYLCASSSATGNTIYFGEGSWLTVV.